The next 11 T cell receptor beta chains were all read from a single sample in a study of T-cell reconstitution after alpha-beta-depleted transplantation in children. Molecular barcoding with unique molecular identifiers was used for the TCRbeta library. TCRdb redid the calling of the PCR reads with MiXCR, one entry per CDR3 protein. The sample consists of 280,000 or so distinct CDR3 sequences, approximately 10% of them appearing once. Sequences were derived from peripheral blood, sampled 180 days after TCRalphabeta/CD19-depleted stem cell transplant. The source is a male patient between 2 and 15 years old who had a stem cell transplant for chronic granulomatous disease, so the T cells may come from the graft donor.

This clonotype was seen repeatedly, ten times or more. The genes are TRBV7-9 and TRBJ2-1; D is unclear. Germline-derived CDR1 and CDR2 are SEHNR and FQNEAQ (reference sequence). The CDR3 is made up of 12 amino acids. The V and J ends lost 7 bases and 8 bases respectively, with 12 bases between them. The CDR3 here is CASTTAHHEQFF. DNA of the CDR3: TGTGCCAGCACCACCGCCCATCATGAGCAGTTCTTC.

This clonotype was recorded many times. The chain joins TRBV21-1 to TRBJ2-7; the D call of TRBD1 is as the table states it, not checked on the DNA. TRBV21-1 is tagged as a pseudogene. The CDR3 spans 15 residues. CDR3 protein: CASSKGPGWTNEQYF. In nucleotides, the CDR3 is TGTGCCAGCAGCAAAGGGCCAGGGTGGACGAACGAGCAGTACTTC.

This clonotype has a count of ten or more. This chain joins TRBV10-3 and TRBJ2-7; a weak D match, TRBD1 (6 bases). The CDR3 loop spans 14 amino acids. V lost 6 bases and J lost 6, with 18 bases in between. CDR1 ENHRY and CDR2 SYGVKD come from the germline V gene. CDR3 residues: CAISRTAASSEQYF. The CDR3 coding sequence is TGTGCCATCAGCCGGACAGCCGCTTCTTCCGAGCAGTACTTC.

This clonotype was seen ten or more times. The rearrangement joins TRBV9 to TRBJ2-7, with TRBD2 matching 9 bases. The trim removed 5 bases at V and 2 bases at J, leaving 2 bases unmatched. The CDR3 has 13 residues. Germline CDR1 and CDR2: SGDLS and YYNGEE. As DNA, the CDR3 is TGTGCCAGCAGGGGACTAGCCACCTACGAGCAGTACTTC. Residues: CASRGLATYEQYF.

This clonotype was picked up many times. The chain links TRBV12-3 or TRBV12-4 to TRBJ2-1; D is uncertain. The germline V and J ends were trimmed by 6 bases and 6 bases, with 3 bases remaining between them. The CDR3 sequence is 10 residues long. CDR3 in amino acids: CASSLNEQFF. CDR3 in DNA: TGTGCCAGCAGCCTCAATGAGCAGTTCTTC.

A word on this clonotype: This may be a read error, as it is one base from a much larger clone. The chain couples TRBV20-1 to TRBJ2-1; 9 nucleotides agree with TRBD2. The CDR3 runs 16 residues. The germline V gene has CDR1 DFQATT and CDR2 SNEGSKA (reference sequence). This CDR3 is CCAIPPSGIFYNEQFF. CDR3 coding DNA: TGCTGTGCAATCCCCCCTAGCGGGATTTTCTACAATGAGCAGTTCTTC.

The sample holds a few counts of this clonotype. The gene calls are TRBV7-2 and TRBJ2-3; 16 bases are a match to TRBD2. After removal of 6 bases from V and 5 bases from J, the junction contained 5 bases not matched to a gene. The CDR3 loop spans 16 amino acids. Germline V gene sequence: CDR1 SGHTA, CDR2 FQGNSA. This chain's CDR3 is CASSGTSGRVGDTQYF. In DNA, the CDR3 is TGTGCCAGCAGTGGGACTAGCGGGAGGGTCGGAGATACGCAGTATTTT.

As for this clonotype: A much more abundant neighbour one base away suggests this may be a read error. This chain joins TRBV12-3 or TRBV12-4 and TRBJ2-5; TRBD1 agrees at 9 bases. This CDR3 has 16 amino acids. V was clipped by 4 bases and J by 5 bases; unmatched bases: 11. Here the CDR3 DNA reads TGTGCCAGCAGTTCCCGGGGGGTGACAGGGGGGGAGACCCAGTACTTC. Its translation: CASSSRGVTGGETQYF.

This clonotype was counted ten times or more. V is TRBV7-8 and J is TRBJ2-2, with 10 positions matching TRBD1. Trimming at V came to 5 bases and at J to 6 bases, leaving 9 bases not matched to a gene. This CDR3 has 16 amino acids. Per the germline V gene, CDR1 is SGHVS and CDR2 is FQNEAQ. For the CDR3, the DNA is TGTGCCAGCAGCCCCCGGGACAGGGGTATCGCCGGGGAGCTGTTTTTT. This codes for CASSPRDRGIAGELFF.

This clonotype was picked up many times. The chain links TRBV12-3 or TRBV12-4 to TRBJ2-1, with D perhaps TRBD2 (6 bases). Trimming pared 5 bases from V and 5 bases from J, leaving 10 bases between. CDR3 length: 13 residues. This chain's CDR3 is CASSRLGDNEQFF. The DNA of the CDR3 is TGTGCCAGCAGTCGACTAGGGGACAATGAGCAGTTCTTC.

In this sample, this clonotype turned up many times. V usage is TRBV7-2 and J usage is TRBJ2-1, with 7 bases matching TRBD2. The germline CDR1 and CDR2 sequences are SGHTA and FQGNSA. CDR3 length: 17 amino acids. Losses at the gene ends were 5 bases for V and 0 bases for J; bases not matched to a gene: 10. CDR3 sequence: CASSPLLRGSSYNEQFF. The CDR3 nucleotides are TGTGCCAGCAGCCCCCTCTTGCGGGGGAGCTCCTACAATGAGCAGTTCTTC.